One sample yielded the 18 T cell receptor beta chains listed below, sequenced in a study of shared clonotypes between healthy human individuals. The assay was immunoSEQ multiplex PCR, and TCRdb's table has in-frame clones only and misses some. The table has hundreds of thousands of clones, less than 75% seen once. Sequenced sample: memory CD4+ T cells sorted from blood. The subset is: CD45RA-negative fraction. These receptors were taken from a young man in good health.

This clone has only a few counts. V usage is TRBV30 and J usage is TRBJ1-6; maybe TRBD1 (5 bases). There are 15 residues in the CDR3. The germline gives CDR1 GTSNPN, CDR2 SVGIG (reference sequence). Trimming took 3 bases from V and 9 from J, leaving 18 bases between them. Written as DNA, the CDR3 is TGTGCCTGGAGAAACGGAGGGGCCCACGGTTCACCCCTCCACTTT. As protein: CAWRNGGAHGSPLHF. The full variable domain, with the rest looked up from reference TRBV30 and TRBJ1-6, is SQTIHQWPATLVQPVGSPLSLECTVEGTSNPNLYWYRQAAGRGLQLLFYSVGIGQISSEVPQNLSASRPQDRQFILSSKKLLLSDSGFYLCAWRNGGAHGSPLHFGNGTRLTVT.

The rearrangement links TRBV4-1 to TRBJ2-4; possible D gene TRBD1, 6 bases. There are 17 residues in the CDR3. Germline-derived CDR1 and CDR2 are MGHRA and YSYEKL. Trimming took 0 bases from V and 7 from J, leaving 19 bases between them. CDR3 DNA: TGCGCCAGCAGCCAAGATTGGGTGCCCACAGGGATGAACATTCAGTACTTC. Amino acid sequence: CASSQDWVPTGMNIQYF.

The chain employs TRBV7-9 and TRBJ1-1; the D is unclear. From germline, CDR1 is SEHNR and CDR2 FQNEAQ (reference sequence). The V end was cut by 1 base, the J end by 5 bases, with 11 bases between. The CDR3 consists of 14 residues. The CDR3 reads CASSLDVVRTEAFF. DNA for the CDR3: TGTGCCAGCAGCTTAGACGTCGTCCGGACTGAAGCTTTCTTT.

This clone is a singleton in its sample. The V call is TRBV6-1, the J call TRBJ2-2, with 7 bases identical to TRBD2. Germline V gene lookup returns CDR1 MNHNS and CDR2 SASEGT. This CDR3 has 15 amino acids. The V gene end was trimmed by 2 bases and the J gene end by 4 bases; junction bases not matched to a gene: 4. CDR3 amino acids: CASSESRTSTGELFF. The CDR3 nucleotides are TGTGCCAGCAGTGAATCGCGGACTAGCACCGGGGAGCTGTTTTTT.

This rearrangement joins TRBV20-1 to TRBJ2-7; D ambiguous. The V gene lost 6 bases and the J gene lost 4 bases, with 10 bases spanning the gap. The CDR3 is 11 amino acids. Per the germline V gene, CDR1 is DFQATT and CDR2 is SNEGSKA (reference sequence). The DNA for the CDR3 is TGCAGTGCCCCGGACGGATACGAGCAGTACTTC. Translated: CSAPDGYEQYF.

This chain uses TRBV9 with TRBJ2-5, with TRBD2 matching over 11 bases. V lost 3 bases and J lost 5; bases outside the gene matches: 12. This CDR3 contains 17 residues. Germline CDR1 SGDLS, CDR2 YYNGEE. The CDR3 is CASSARLAGSPGETQYF. CDR3 in DNA: TGTGCCAGCAGCGCGCGACTAGCGGGGTCGCCGGGGGAGACCCAGTACTTC. Complete variable domain (other parts from reference TRBV9 and TRBJ2-5): DSGVTQTPKHLITATGQRVTLRCSPRSGDLSVYWYQQSLDQGLQFLIQYYNGEERAKGNILERFSAQQFPDLHSELNLSSLELGDSALYFCASSARLAGSPGETQYFGPGTRLLVL.

This clone was counted only a few times. The chain has TRBV5-1 and TRBJ1-1; D unresolved. This CDR3 spans 15 amino acids. In germline, CDR1 is SGHRS, CDR2 YFSETQ. The V gene lost 3 bases and the J gene lost 1 base, with 13 bases spanning the gap. The CDR3 bases are TGCGCCAGCAGCTCGAGACAAACCCCGAACACTGAAGCTTTCTTT. This sequence encodes CASSSRQTPNTEAFF.

V usage is TRBV7-2 and J usage is TRBJ2-7, with a weak D call TRBD1 (5 bases). The CDR3 is 16 residues long. CDR1 and CDR2 (germline): SGHTA, FQGNSA. Trimming removed 2 bases at V and 2 bases at J, with 16 bases between. The chain's CDR3 is CASSLTPDRQTYEQYF. The CDR3, as DNA: TGTGCCAGCAGCTTAACACCAGACCGACAGACCTACGAGCAGTACTTC.

This chain uses TRBV19 with TRBJ1-5; 7 bases match TRBD1. Looked up from germline, CDR1 is LNHDA and CDR2 is SQIVND (reference sequence). This CDR3 is built from 13 residues. V was pared by 3 bases and J by 7 bases, with 3 bases of the junction left unmatched. CDR3 sequence: CASSIQGGQPQHF. The CDR3 bases are TGTGCCAGTAGTATCCAGGGGGGCCAGCCCCAGCATTTT.

Note on this clone: Other DNA sequences from this sample encode an identical CDR3 as well. The chain has TRBV5-8 and TRBJ2-5, with 8 nucleotides matching TRBD1. CDR1 SGHTS and CDR2 YDEGEE come from the germline V gene. V was pared by 2 bases and J by 5 bases, with 5 bases of the junction left unmatched. CDR3 length: 14 amino acids. DNA for the CDR3: TGTGCCAGCAGCTTCCAGGGGGCTCGGGAGACCCAGTACTTC. Protein sequence: CASSFQGARETQYF.

This clone was recorded once. The DNA for the CDR3 is TGTGCCAGCTCATTAGCCGGGACAGGGTCTGGCTACACCTTC. Its protein is CASSLAGTGSGYTF. The chain has TRBV18 and TRBJ1-2, with 9 bases matching TRBD1. V gave up 5 bases and J gave up 7 bases; unmatched junction bases: 8. The germline CDR1 and CDR2 sequences are KGHSH and LQKENI. CDR3 length: 14 residues.

This chain joins TRBV18 and TRBJ2-4, with D perhaps given as TRBD1 or TRBD2 (5 bases each). The length of the CDR3 is 14 residues. The V and J ends lost 6 bases and 2 bases respectively, with 11 bases between them. From germline, CDR1 is KGHSH and CDR2 LQKENI. DNA of the CDR3: TGTGCCAGCTCTCCTTGGGGGTCCAAAAACATTCAGTACTTC. This encodes CASSPWGSKNIQYF. The full variable domain, rest sourced from reference TRBV18 and TRBJ2-4, is NAGVMQNPRHLVRRRGQEARLRCSPMKGHSHVYWYRQLPEEGLKFMVYLQKENIIDESGMPKERFSAEFPKEGPSILRIQQVVRGDSAAYFCASSPWGSKNIQYFGAGTRLSVL.

This chain links TRBV7-9 with TRBJ2-3; D is perhaps TRBD1 (5 bases). Germline loops: CDR1 SEHNR, CDR2 FQNEAQ (reference sequence). The CDR3 covers 11 residues. Between the trimmed V and J ends, which lost 3 bases and 11 bases, there was a span of 9 bases. The CDR3 protein is CASSFQGEQYF. CDR3 bases: TGTGCCAGCAGCTTCCAGGGTGAGCAGTATTTT.

This chain connects TRBV4-3 to TRBJ2-7; perhaps TRBD1 as D (5 bases). The germline V gene encodes CDR1 LGHNA and CDR2 YSLEER. The ends were cut back, 0 bases at V and 3 bases at J, with 12 bases in the middle. There are 15 residues in the CDR3. In nucleotides, the CDR3 is TGCGCCAGCAGCCAAGATCACAGGCTTCACTACGAGCAGTACTTC. Its protein product is CASSQDHRLHYEQYF.

This clone was detected ten times or more. The chain uses TRBV5-1 and TRBJ2-3; TRBD1 is a possible D gene (6 bases). Between the trimmed V and J ends, which lost 4 bases and 0 bases, there was a span of 15 bases. This CDR3 comprises 16 residues. Germline V CDR1 and CDR2: SGHRS, YFSETQ. CDR3 sequence: CASSTGQSRSTDTQYF. CDR3 coding DNA: TGCGCCAGCAGCACCGGACAGTCCAGGAGCACAGATACGCAGTATTTT.

V is TRBV5-6 and J is TRBJ2-1; TRBD2 matches 10 bases. Germline assignment: CDR1 SGHDT and CDR2 YYEEEE. This CDR3 is 18 amino acids long. Unmatched junction bases numbered 18, after V lost 4 bases and J lost 8 bases. The chain's CDR3 is CASSPTQSGRGIRHEQFF. CDR3 bases: TGTGCCAGCAGCCCTACTCAAAGCGGGAGGGGGATTAGGCATGAGCAGTTCTTC.

V is TRBV6-1 and J is TRBJ1-4, with 8 positions matching TRBD1. The germline CDR1 and CDR2 sequences are MNHNS and SASEGT. This CDR3 has 13 residues. V shed 6 bases and J 7 bases; nucleotides not matched to a gene: 4. CDR3 nucleotide sequence: TGTGCCAGCAGGCGGACAGGGTTTGAAAAACTGTTTTTT. Amino acid sequence: CASRRTGFEKLFF.

The rearrangement links TRBV19 to TRBJ2-7; D uncertain. V was trimmed by 7 bases and J by 3 bases, leaving 10 bases between them. The CDR3 contains 12 residues. Germline-derived CDR1 and CDR2 are LNHDA and SQIVND (reference sequence). Here the CDR3 reads CASTSANYEQYF. The DNA for the CDR3 is TGTGCCAGTACTTCCGCCAACTACGAGCAGTACTTC.